This is a list of T cell receptor beta chains from one sample in a study of blood T cells in healthy people across ages. TCRdb processed the 5' RACE reads anew with MiXCR; each CDR3 protein has one entry. Seen here are 660,000 or so distinct CDR3 sequences, under 65% observed once, and the top ten hold 35% to 40%. Sample: blood. The receptors here all came from a man in his sixties in good health. CDR3s include the opening cysteine and the closing phenylalanine or tryptophan. The D gene is left open where the match is weak. Clone size is stated in some rows and not others, as once, few, many or a class when expanded.

v_gene: TRBV24-1
d_gene: -
j_gene: TRBJ1-2
abundance: -
CDR3nt: TGTGCCACCGATCTAAGGGACCGCCGTATAGCTAACTATGGCTACACCTTC
CDR3aa: CATDLRDRRIANYGYTF

v_gene: TRBV9
d_gene: -
j_gene: TRBJ1-5
abundance: -
CDR3nt: TGTGCCAGCAGCTCAAGCTACAGGGAAAAGCCCCAGCATTTT
CDR3aa: CASSSSYREKPQHF

v_gene: TRBV6-5
d_gene: -
j_gene: TRBJ2-5
abundance: few
CDR3nt: TGTGCCAGCAGTTACTCAGGAGGGTCTGGAGAGACCCAGTACTTC
CDR3aa: CASSYSGGSGETQYF

v_gene: TRBV21-1
d_gene: -
j_gene: TRBJ1-2
abundance: -
CDR3nt: TGTGCCAGCAGCAGGACCGATACCTTCTATGGCTACACCTTC
CDR3aa: CASSRTDTFYGYTF

v_gene: TRBV6-7
d_gene: -
j_gene: TRBJ2-5
abundance: -
CDR3nt: TGTGCCAGCAGTTACCCGTCCTGGACCCAGTACTTC
CDR3aa: CASSYPSWTQYF

v_gene: TRBV29-1
d_gene: -
j_gene: TRBJ1-1
abundance: -
CDR3nt: TGCAGCGTCGCTCGGCAGGTGGACACTGAAGCTTTCTTT
CDR3aa: CSVARQVDTEAFF

v_gene: TRBV10-2
d_gene: -
j_gene: TRBJ2-7
abundance: -
CDR3nt: TGCGCCAGCATAGGCGCCCCCACCTACGAGCAGTACTTC
CDR3aa: CASIGAPTYEQYF

v_gene: TRBV12-3/TRBV12-4
d_gene: TRBD1
j_gene: TRBJ1-2
abundance: once
CDR3nt: TGTGCCAGCACTTCCCCGGACAGGCACAGTGGCTACACCTTC
CDR3aa: CASTSPDRHSGYTF

v_gene: TRBV5-1
d_gene: TRBD1
j_gene: TRBJ1-1
abundance: few
CDR3nt: TGCGCCAGCAGCTTGGGGACAGGGGGCAACACTGAAGCTTTCTTT
CDR3aa: CASSLGTGGNTEAFF

v_gene: TRBV4-1
d_gene: -
j_gene: TRBJ2-5
abundance: few
CDR3nt: TGCGCCAGCAGCCAAGATCCCAGAAACCAAGAGACCCAGTACTTC
CDR3aa: CASSQDPRNQETQYF

v_gene: TRBV4-2
d_gene: TRBD2
j_gene: TRBJ2-5
abundance: few
CDR3nt: TGTGCCAGCAGCCAAGCTCCCGAGCGGGGGGCCCACCAAGAGACCCAGTACTTC
CDR3aa: CASSQAPERGAHQETQYF

v_gene: TRBV5-1
d_gene: -
j_gene: TRBJ1-6
abundance: -
CDR3nt: TGCGCCAGCAGCTTGGACGGTCTAAATTCACCCCTCCACTTT
CDR3aa: CASSLDGLNSPLHF

v_gene: TRBV7-2
d_gene: -
j_gene: TRBJ1-5
abundance: few
CDR3nt: TGTGCCAGCAGCTCGGGACATCCAGGGCAGCCCCAGCATTTT
CDR3aa: CASSSGHPGQPQHF

v_gene: TRBV20-1
d_gene: -
j_gene: TRBJ2-5
abundance: -
CDR3nt: TGCAGTGCTAGGGAGTGGGCAAATGAAGCTACAGAGACCCAGTACTTC
CDR3aa: CSAREWANEATETQYF

v_gene: TRBV3-1
d_gene: TRBD1
j_gene: TRBJ2-1
abundance: many
CDR3nt: TGTGCCAGCAGCCAGGGACAGCCTGAAAGCAATGAGCAGTTCTTC
CDR3aa: CASSQGQPESNEQFF

v_gene: TRBV20-1
d_gene: -
j_gene: TRBJ2-5
abundance: -
CDR3nt: TGCAGTGCTCAACCCGGGGCCTTACAAGAGACCCAGTACTTC
CDR3aa: CSAQPGALQETQYF

v_gene: TRBV20-1
d_gene: -
j_gene: TRBJ2-2
abundance: few
CDR3nt: TGCAGTGCTAGCCCAGGATGGGGGGCAGGCACCGGGGAGCTGTTTTTT
CDR3aa: CSASPGWGAGTGELFF

v_gene: TRBV28
d_gene: -
j_gene: TRBJ1-2
abundance: many
CDR3nt: TGTGCCAGCCGCGGGGCGGGGTATGGCTACACCTTC
CDR3aa: CASRGAGYGYTF

v_gene: TRBV20-1
d_gene: -
j_gene: TRBJ2-1
abundance: -
CDR3nt: TGCAGTGGGGGGGAACCCAATGAGCAGTTCTTC
CDR3aa: CSGGEPNEQFF

v_gene: TRBV12-3/TRBV12-4
d_gene: TRBD1
j_gene: TRBJ2-3
abundance: few
CDR3nt: TGTGCCAGCAGACCCGGGACAGGGGAGGGAGATACGCAGTATTTT
CDR3aa: CASRPGTGEGDTQYF

v_gene: TRBV12-3/TRBV12-4
d_gene: TRBD1
j_gene: TRBJ1-5
abundance: few
CDR3nt: TGTGCCAGCAGGGGACAGGCTACGCGGACCCAGCATTTT
CDR3aa: CASRGQATRTQHF

v_gene: TRBV20-1
d_gene: -
j_gene: TRBJ1-3
abundance: once
CDR3nt: TGCAGTGCTCGAAGCCCGCCGGCGAGCTCTGGAAACACCATATATTTT
CDR3aa: CSARSPPASSGNTIYF

v_gene: TRBV11-2
d_gene: TRBD2
j_gene: TRBJ2-5
abundance: few
CDR3nt: TGTGCCAGCAGCTTAGCGGGGGGACTCCCCGAGACCCAGTACTTC
CDR3aa: CASSLAGGLPETQYF

v_gene: TRBV12-3/TRBV12-4
d_gene: -
j_gene: TRBJ2-5
abundance: many
CDR3nt: TGTGCCAGCAGTCCACAGGGAGGCGAAGAGACCCAGTACTTC
CDR3aa: CASSPQGGEETQYF

v_gene: TRBV20-1
d_gene: TRBD2
j_gene: TRBJ2-1
abundance: -
CDR3nt: TGCAGTGGCACGAGGAGGGCGGGAGCGAATGAGCAGTTCTTC
CDR3aa: CSGTRRAGANEQFF

v_gene: TRBV20-1
d_gene: -
j_gene: TRBJ2-3
abundance: -
CDR3nt: TGCAGTGCCAGGCCGGGCGGGACCACAGATACGCAGTATTTT
CDR3aa: CSARPGGTTDTQYF

v_gene: TRBV6-1
d_gene: -
j_gene: TRBJ1-1
abundance: -
CDR3nt: TGTGCCAGCAGTGAACTTGTAGATGAAGCTTTCTTT
CDR3aa: CASSELVDEAFF

v_gene: TRBV5-5
d_gene: TRBD2
j_gene: TRBJ2-1
abundance: -
CDR3nt: TGTGCCAGCAGCAGCGGGGCGGGGTCCTCCTACAATGAGCAGTTCTTC
CDR3aa: CASSSGAGSSYNEQFF

v_gene: TRBV29-1
d_gene: -
j_gene: TRBJ1-4
abundance: -
CDR3nt: TGCAGCGCCCGGGACATGGGAGGCAATGAAAAACTGTTTTTT
CDR3aa: CSARDMGGNEKLFF

v_gene: TRBV3-1
d_gene: TRBD2
j_gene: TRBJ2-7
abundance: -
CDR3nt: TGTGCCAGCAGCCAAGGTGGGGCGGGGGGCTACAATGAGCAGTACTTC
CDR3aa: CASSQGGAGGYNEQYF

v_gene: TRBV27
d_gene: TRBD1
j_gene: TRBJ1-4
abundance: few
CDR3nt: TGTGCCAGCAGGGGACAGGGTTCTGAAAAACTGTTTTTT
CDR3aa: CASRGQGSEKLFF

v_gene: TRBV4-2
d_gene: -
j_gene: TRBJ2-5
abundance: few
CDR3nt: TGTGCCAGCAGCAGTCCCGAGGGGGATCTACAGGAGCAGTACTTC
CDR3aa: CASSSPEGDLQEQYF

v_gene: TRBV6-6
d_gene: -
j_gene: TRBJ2-3
abundance: few
CDR3nt: TGTGCCAGCAGTTATGGGGGGACTAGCACAGATACGCAGTATTTT
CDR3aa: CASSYGGTSTDTQYF

v_gene: TRBV15
d_gene: -
j_gene: TRBJ2-5
abundance: few
CDR3nt: TGTGCCACCAGCAGATCTAGGGTCCAAGAGACCCAGTACTTC
CDR3aa: CATSRSRVQETQYF

v_gene: TRBV20-1
d_gene: TRBD2
j_gene: TRBJ2-5
abundance: -
CDR3nt: TGCAGTGGGACTAGCCTAAAGGGGCAAGAGACCCAGTACTTC
CDR3aa: CSGTSLKGQETQYF

v_gene: TRBV29-1
d_gene: TRBD1
j_gene: TRBJ2-7
abundance: few
CDR3nt: TGCAGCATCGAGACAGGGGGCGTCTACGAGCAGTACTTC
CDR3aa: CSIETGGVYEQYF

v_gene: TRBV27
d_gene: TRBD1
j_gene: TRBJ2-3
abundance: -
CDR3nt: TGTGCCAGCAGTCCAGGGGGCTACTCGTCAGATACGCAGTATTTT
CDR3aa: CASSPGGYSSDTQYF

v_gene: TRBV10-3
d_gene: -
j_gene: TRBJ2-5
abundance: -
CDR3nt: TGTGCCATCAGCGACAGAAAAGAGACCCAGTACTTC
CDR3aa: CAISDRKETQYF

v_gene: TRBV7-9
d_gene: TRBD1
j_gene: TRBJ2-5
abundance: few
CDR3nt: TGTGCCAGCAGCCGACGGACAGGGGGAGAGACCCAGTACTTC
CDR3aa: CASSRRTGGETQYF

v_gene: TRBV12-3/TRBV12-4
d_gene: -
j_gene: TRBJ2-7
abundance: -
CDR3nt: TGTGCCAGCAGACTGAGAACTTACGAGCAGTACTTC
CDR3aa: CASRLRTYEQYF

v_gene: TRBV12-3/TRBV12-4
d_gene: -
j_gene: TRBJ2-2
abundance: -
CDR3nt: TGTGCCAGCAGTTTCGGCAGGGTCTACGGGGAGCTGTTTTTT
CDR3aa: CASSFGRVYGELFF

v_gene: TRBV15
d_gene: TRBD2
j_gene: TRBJ2-7
abundance: few
CDR3nt: TGTGCCACCAGCAGAGACACGGGAGGGCCGGCCGCCGAGCAGTACTTC
CDR3aa: CATSRDTGGPAAEQYF

v_gene: TRBV18
d_gene: -
j_gene: TRBJ2-5
abundance: few
CDR3nt: TGTGCCAGCTCACAGTCAGGGAGCCTCCAAGAGACCCAGTACTTC
CDR3aa: CASSQSGSLQETQYF

v_gene: TRBV5-1
d_gene: TRBD1
j_gene: TRBJ1-3
abundance: -
CDR3nt: TGCGCCAGCAGCCTCGGACAGGGAGGATTCTCTGGAAACACCATATATTTT
CDR3aa: CASSLGQGGFSGNTIYF

v_gene: TRBV6-1
d_gene: -
j_gene: TRBJ1-6
abundance: many
CDR3nt: TGTGCCAGCAGTGCCGGAGCTTCACCCCTCCACTTT
CDR3aa: CASSAGASPLHF

v_gene: TRBV20-1
d_gene: -
j_gene: TRBJ2-1
abundance: -
CDR3nt: TGCAGTGCTAGAGATAGTAGTTTAGGGTCCTACAATGAGCAGTTCTTC
CDR3aa: CSARDSSLGSYNEQFF

v_gene: TRBV7-9
d_gene: TRBD2
j_gene: TRBJ2-5
abundance: few
CDR3nt: TGTGCCAGCAGCTTATGGGCTAGCGGGGCCCACTTGAAAGAGACCCAGTACTTC
CDR3aa: CASSLWASGAHLKETQYF

v_gene: TRBV9
d_gene: -
j_gene: TRBJ1-1
abundance: few
CDR3nt: TGTGCCAGCAGCGAGCTCCCTGAGGGATTCGAAGCTTTCTTT
CDR3aa: CASSELPEGFEAFF

v_gene: TRBV6-6
d_gene: -
j_gene: TRBJ1-1
abundance: -
CDR3nt: TGTGCCAGCAGCTCCCAAACAACAGGGCGGACTGAAGCTTTCTTT
CDR3aa: CASSSQTTGRTEAFF

v_gene: TRBV20-1
d_gene: TRBD1
j_gene: TRBJ1-5
abundance: -
CDR3nt: TGCAGTGCTAGAGATCGGCGTCAGGGGGTAAAGCAGCCCCAGCATTTT
CDR3aa: CSARDRRQGVKQPQHF

v_gene: TRBV2
d_gene: TRBD1
j_gene: TRBJ2-7
abundance: -
CDR3nt: TGTGCCAGCAGTAGGGGGCGGCCTACCTACGAGCAGTACTTC
CDR3aa: CASSRGRPTYEQYF

v_gene: TRBV7-2
d_gene: -
j_gene: TRBJ1-2
abundance: -
CDR3nt: TGTGCCAGCAGCTTAGCGGACCAGGGGTATGGCTACACCTTC
CDR3aa: CASSLADQGYGYTF

v_gene: TRBV6-5
d_gene: -
j_gene: TRBJ2-5
abundance: -
CDR3nt: TGTGCCAGCAGTTGGGACATGTACAATGAGCAGTACTTC
CDR3aa: CASSWDMYNEQYF

v_gene: TRBV4-2
d_gene: -
j_gene: TRBJ2-6
abundance: -
CDR3nt: TGTGCCAGCAGCCAAGAGCGTGGGGGTGGGGCCAACGTCCTGACTTTC
CDR3aa: CASSQERGGGANVLTF

v_gene: TRBV10-2
d_gene: -
j_gene: TRBJ1-5
abundance: -
CDR3nt: TGCGCCACAAAACAGGCGGGGTGGAATCAGCCCCAGCATTTT
CDR3aa: CATKQAGWNQPQHF